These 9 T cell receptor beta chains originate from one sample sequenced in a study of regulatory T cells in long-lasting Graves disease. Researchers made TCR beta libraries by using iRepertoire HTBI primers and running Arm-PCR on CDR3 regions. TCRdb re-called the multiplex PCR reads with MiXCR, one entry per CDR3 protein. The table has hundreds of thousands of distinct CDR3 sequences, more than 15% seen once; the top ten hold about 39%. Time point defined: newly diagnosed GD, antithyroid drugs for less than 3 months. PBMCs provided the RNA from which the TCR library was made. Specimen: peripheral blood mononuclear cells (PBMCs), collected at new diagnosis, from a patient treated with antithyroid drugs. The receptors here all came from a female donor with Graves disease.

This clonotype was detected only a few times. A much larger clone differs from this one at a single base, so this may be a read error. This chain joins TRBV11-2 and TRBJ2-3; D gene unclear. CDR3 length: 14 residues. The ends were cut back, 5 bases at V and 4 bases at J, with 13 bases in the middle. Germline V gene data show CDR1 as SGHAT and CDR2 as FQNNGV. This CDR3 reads CASSIKDGPDTQYF. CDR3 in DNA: TGTGCCAGCAGCATCAAGGACGGCCCAGATACGCAGTATTTT.

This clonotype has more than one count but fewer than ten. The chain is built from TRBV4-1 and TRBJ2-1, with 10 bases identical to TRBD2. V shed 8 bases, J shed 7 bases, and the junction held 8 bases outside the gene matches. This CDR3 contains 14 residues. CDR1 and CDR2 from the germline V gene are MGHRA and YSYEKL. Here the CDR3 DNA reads TGCGCCAGCCAGCGGGAGGGCCTGGGTAATGAGCAGTTCTTC. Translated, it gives CASQREGLGNEQFF.

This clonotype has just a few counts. As DNA, the CDR3 is TGCGCCAGCAGCCCTGGACTAGCGGGAGAGGAGACCCAGTACTTC. Translation: CASSPGLAGEETQYF. The chain links TRBV5-1 to TRBJ2-5, with 13 bases that match TRBD2. Trimming at V came to 4 bases and at J to 5 bases, leaving 5 bases not matched to a gene. This CDR3 has 15 amino acids. Germline CDR1 is SGHRS and CDR2 is YFSETQ. The complete variable domain, with remaining parts taken from reference TRBV5-1 and TRBJ2-5, reads KAGVTQTPRYLIKTRGQQVTLSCSPISGHRSVSWYQQTPGQGLQFLFEYFSETQRNKGNFPGRFSGRQFSNSRSEMNVSTLELGDSALYLCASSPGLAGEETQYFGPGTRLLVL.

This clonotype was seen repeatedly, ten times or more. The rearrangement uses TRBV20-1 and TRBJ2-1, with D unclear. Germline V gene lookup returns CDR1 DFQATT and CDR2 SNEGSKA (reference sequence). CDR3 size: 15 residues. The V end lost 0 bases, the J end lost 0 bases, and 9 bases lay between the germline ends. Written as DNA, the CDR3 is TGCAGTGCTAGAGATTTGGAGAGCTCCTACAATGAGCAGTTCTTC. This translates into CSARDLESSYNEQFF.

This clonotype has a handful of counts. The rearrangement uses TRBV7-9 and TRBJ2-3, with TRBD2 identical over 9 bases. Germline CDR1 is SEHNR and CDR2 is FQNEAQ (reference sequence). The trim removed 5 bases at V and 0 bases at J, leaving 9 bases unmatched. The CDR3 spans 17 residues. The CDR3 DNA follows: TGTGCCAGCAGCCCCTCTGGGCGGGGGGGAAGCACAGATACGCAGTATTTT. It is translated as CASSPSGRGGSTDTQYF.

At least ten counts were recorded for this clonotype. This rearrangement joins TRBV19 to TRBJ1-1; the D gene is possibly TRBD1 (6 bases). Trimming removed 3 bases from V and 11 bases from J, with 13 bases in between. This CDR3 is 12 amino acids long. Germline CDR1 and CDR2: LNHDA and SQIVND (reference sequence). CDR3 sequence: CASSINTGRAFF. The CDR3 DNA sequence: TGTGCCAGTAGTATTAATACAGGGAGGGCTTTCTTT. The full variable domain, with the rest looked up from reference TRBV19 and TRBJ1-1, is DGGITQSPKYLFRKEGQNVTLSCEQNLNHDAMYWYRQDPGQGLRLIYYSQIVNDFQKGDIAEGYSVSREKKESFPLTVTSAQKNPTAFYLCASSINTGRAFFGQGTRLTVV.

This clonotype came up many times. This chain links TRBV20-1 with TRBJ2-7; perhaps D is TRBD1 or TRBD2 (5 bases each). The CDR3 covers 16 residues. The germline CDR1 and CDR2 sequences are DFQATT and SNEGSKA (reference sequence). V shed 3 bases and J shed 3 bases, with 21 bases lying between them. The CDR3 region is CSARREGLGTFYEQYF. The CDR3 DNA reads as TGCAGTGCTAGGCGCGAGGGGCTGGGAACGTTCTACGAGCAGTACTTC.

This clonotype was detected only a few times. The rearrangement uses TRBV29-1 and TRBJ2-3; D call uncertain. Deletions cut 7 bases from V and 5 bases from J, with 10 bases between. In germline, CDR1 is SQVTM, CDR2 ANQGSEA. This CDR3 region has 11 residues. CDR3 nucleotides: TGCAGCGCTCCTTGGGGAGATACGCAGTATTTT. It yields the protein CSAPWGDTQYF.

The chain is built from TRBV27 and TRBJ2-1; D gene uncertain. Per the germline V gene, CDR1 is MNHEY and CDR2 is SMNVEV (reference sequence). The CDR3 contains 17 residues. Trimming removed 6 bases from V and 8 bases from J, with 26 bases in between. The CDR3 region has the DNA TGTGCCAGCAGCCAAGATCTATGGACGTCTGGGTCCCATGAGCAGTTCTTC. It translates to CASSQDLWTSGSHEQFF.